This T cell receptor (beta chain) was recorded in a study of blood T cell repertoires in COVID-19. Overall study: COVID-19 samples from acute and convalescent phases originated in the United States, Italy and Spain.

V lost 4 bases to trimming and J lost 5 bases, with 8 bases between them. The CDR3 runs to 13 residues. Germline V gene sequence: CDR1 ENHRY, CDR2 SYGVKD. The authors' processing: Estimates of nucleated cell counts were drawn from the amplification of reference gene primers. Data came from immunoSEQ multiplex PCR; TCRdb stores just in-frame clones and leaves some out. The DNA gave D and trimming, while V, J and clone size come from that table. The sample shows some 90,000 clones, around 90% of them seen only once. The chain joins TRBV10-3 to TRBJ1-4, with unresolved D. The TCR originated in a woman aged 80 or over with active or convalescent COVID-19. Input material: peripheral blood. CDR3 sequence (DNA): TGTGCCATCAGTGTTGGCAGAAATGAAAAACTGTTTTTT. Translating it yields CAISVGRNEKLFF.